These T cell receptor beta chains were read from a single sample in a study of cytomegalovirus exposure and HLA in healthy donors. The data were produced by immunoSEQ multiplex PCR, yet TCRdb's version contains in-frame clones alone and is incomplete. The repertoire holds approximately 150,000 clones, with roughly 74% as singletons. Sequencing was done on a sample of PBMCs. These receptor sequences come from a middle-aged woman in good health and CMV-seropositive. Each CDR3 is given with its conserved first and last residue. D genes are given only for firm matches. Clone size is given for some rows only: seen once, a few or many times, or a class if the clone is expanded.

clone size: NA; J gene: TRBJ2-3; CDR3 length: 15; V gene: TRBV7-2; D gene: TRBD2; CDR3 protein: CASSRRGGLPDTQYF
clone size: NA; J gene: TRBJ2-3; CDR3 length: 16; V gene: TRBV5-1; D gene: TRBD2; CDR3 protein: CASSSGTRGTTDTQYF
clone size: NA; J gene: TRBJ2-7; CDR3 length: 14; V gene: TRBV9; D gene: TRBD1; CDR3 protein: CASSATGASYEQYF
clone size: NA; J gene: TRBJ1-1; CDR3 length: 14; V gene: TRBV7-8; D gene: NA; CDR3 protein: CASSSGLLNTEAFF
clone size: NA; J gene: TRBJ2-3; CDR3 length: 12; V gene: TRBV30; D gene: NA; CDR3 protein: CAWSSGADTQYF
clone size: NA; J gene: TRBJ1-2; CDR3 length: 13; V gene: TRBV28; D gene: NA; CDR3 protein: CASSSYYLYGYTF
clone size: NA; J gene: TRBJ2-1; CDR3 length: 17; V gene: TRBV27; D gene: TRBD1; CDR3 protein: CASSRDRDRASHNEQFF
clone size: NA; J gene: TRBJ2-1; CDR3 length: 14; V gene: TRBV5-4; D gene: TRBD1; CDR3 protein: CASSSGQSYNEQFF
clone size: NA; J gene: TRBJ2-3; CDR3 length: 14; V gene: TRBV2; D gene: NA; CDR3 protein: CASSEDSRLDTQYF
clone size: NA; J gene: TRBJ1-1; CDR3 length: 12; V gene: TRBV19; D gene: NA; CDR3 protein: CASSSREAEAFF
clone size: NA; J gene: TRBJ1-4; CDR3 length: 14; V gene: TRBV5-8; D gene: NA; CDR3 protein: CASSFQGINEKLFF
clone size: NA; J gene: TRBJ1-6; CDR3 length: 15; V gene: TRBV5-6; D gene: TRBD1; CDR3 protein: CASSVWDRAFSPLHF
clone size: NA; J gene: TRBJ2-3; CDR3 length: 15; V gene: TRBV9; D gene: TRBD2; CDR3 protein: CASSGSGRDRDTQYF
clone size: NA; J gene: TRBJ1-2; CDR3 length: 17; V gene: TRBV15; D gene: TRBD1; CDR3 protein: CATSRDRTGGRDYGYTF
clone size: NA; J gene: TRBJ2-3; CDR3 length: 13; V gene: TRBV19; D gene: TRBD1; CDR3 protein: CASSLPTGVTQYF
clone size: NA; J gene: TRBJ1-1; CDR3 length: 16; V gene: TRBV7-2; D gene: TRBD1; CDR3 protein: CASSRHRGSVGTEAFF
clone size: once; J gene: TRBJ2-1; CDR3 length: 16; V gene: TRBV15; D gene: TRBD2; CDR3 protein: CATSRVIQAGKGEQFF
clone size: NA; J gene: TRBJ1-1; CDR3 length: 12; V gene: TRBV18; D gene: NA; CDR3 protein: CASSPSYTEAFF
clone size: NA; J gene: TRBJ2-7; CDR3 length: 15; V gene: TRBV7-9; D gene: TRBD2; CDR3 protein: CASSFLAGPSYEQYF
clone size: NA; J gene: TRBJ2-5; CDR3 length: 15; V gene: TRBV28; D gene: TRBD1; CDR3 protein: CASSPWTGKGETQYF
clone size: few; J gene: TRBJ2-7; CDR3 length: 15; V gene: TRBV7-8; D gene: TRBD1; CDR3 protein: CASSLGPGGSYEQYF
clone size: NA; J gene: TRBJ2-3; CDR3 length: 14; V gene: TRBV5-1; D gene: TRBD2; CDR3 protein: CASSAGLAGETQYF
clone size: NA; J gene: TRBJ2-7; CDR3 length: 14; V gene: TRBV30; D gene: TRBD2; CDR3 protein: CAWAGTSGGYEQYF
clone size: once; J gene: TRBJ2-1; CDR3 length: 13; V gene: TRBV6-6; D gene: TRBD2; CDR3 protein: CASRTSGSNEQFF
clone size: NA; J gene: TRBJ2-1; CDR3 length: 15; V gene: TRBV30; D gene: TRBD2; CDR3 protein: CAWSVEREGFNEQFF
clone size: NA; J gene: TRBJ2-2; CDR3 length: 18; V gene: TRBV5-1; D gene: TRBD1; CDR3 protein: CASSLGTGGTTADGELFF
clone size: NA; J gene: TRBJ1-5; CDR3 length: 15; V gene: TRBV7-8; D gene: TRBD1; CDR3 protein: CASSFNRGSNQPQHF
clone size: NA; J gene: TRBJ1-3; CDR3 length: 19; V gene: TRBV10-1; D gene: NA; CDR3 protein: CASSDVQRKKTDSGNTIYF
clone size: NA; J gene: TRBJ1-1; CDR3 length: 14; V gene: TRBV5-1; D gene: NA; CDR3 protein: CASSLQGGGTEAFF
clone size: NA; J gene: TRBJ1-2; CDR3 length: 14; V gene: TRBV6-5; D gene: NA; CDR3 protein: CASSYGQGGYGYTF
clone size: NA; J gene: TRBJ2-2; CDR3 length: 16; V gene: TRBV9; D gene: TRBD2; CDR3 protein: CASSPPGSGRAGELFF
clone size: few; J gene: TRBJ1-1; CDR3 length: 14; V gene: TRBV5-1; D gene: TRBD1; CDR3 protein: CASRPQGFGTEAFF
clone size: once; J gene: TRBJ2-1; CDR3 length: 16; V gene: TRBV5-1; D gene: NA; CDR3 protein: CASSSPQGQFNNEQFF
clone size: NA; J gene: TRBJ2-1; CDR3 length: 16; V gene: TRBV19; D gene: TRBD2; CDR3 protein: CASRGGREEFRNEQFF
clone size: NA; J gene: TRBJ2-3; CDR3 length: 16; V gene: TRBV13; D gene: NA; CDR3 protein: CASSLRQGRIRDTQYF
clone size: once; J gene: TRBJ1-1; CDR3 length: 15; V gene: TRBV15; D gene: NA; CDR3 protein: CATSRPAEASTEAFF
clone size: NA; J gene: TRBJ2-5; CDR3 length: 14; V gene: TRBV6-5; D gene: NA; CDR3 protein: CASSYLFPGETQYF
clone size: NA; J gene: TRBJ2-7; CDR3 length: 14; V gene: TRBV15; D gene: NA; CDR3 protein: CATSRGAGDYEQYF
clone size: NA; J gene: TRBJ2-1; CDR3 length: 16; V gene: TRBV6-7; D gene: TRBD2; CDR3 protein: CASTNQQPSGRNEQFF